The 5 T cell receptor beta chains below were found in one sample sequenced in a study of T-cell reconstitution after alpha-beta-depleted transplantation in children. Researchers prepared the TCRbeta library using unique molecular identifiers, the study reports. MiXCR was run by TCRdb on the PCR reads, yielding one entry per CDR3 protein. The sample has about 980,000 distinct CDR3 sequences, roughly 31% seen once. The sequencing used PBMCs, mostly from graft donor cells, collected 360 days after TCRalphabeta/CD19-depleted stem cell transplant. These receptors all stem from a boy under two years old who had a stem cell transplant for SCID, so the T cells may come from the graft donor.

The chain has TRBV12-3 or TRBV12-4 and TRBJ1-5, with D tentatively TRBD1 (5 bases). V was clipped by 7 bases and J by 4 bases, with 14 bases between them. The CDR3 has 14 residues. For the CDR3, the DNA is TGTGCCAGCAAAGGCCAGGGAGGGAATCAGCCCCAGCATTTT. This encodes CASKGQGGNQPQHF.

This chain connects TRBV6-5 to TRBJ2-1, with TRBD1 matching 7 bases. The germline CDR1 and CDR2 sequences are MNHEY and SVGAGI. V lost 2 bases, J lost 9 bases, and 4 bases stayed unmatched. The CDR3 runs to 13 residues. The chain's CDR3 is CASSYEGGSEQFF. CDR3 in DNA: TGTGCCAGCAGTTACGAAGGGGGCTCTGAGCAGTTCTTC.

This clonotype has only a few counts. The J gene is TRBJ2-3, the V gene TRBV5-1, with 16 nucleotides matching TRBD2. J was trimmed by 6 bases and V by 7 bases; bases with no gene match: 17. This CDR3 is built from 19 residues. CDR1 and CDR2 (germline): SGHRS, YFSETQ. CDR3 loop: CASRVGQEGLAGGLDTQYF. The DNA of the CDR3 is TGCGCCAGCCGGGTCGGTCAGGAGGGACTAGCGGGGGGGCTCGATACGCAGTATTTT.

This chain links TRBV6-2 or TRBV6-3 with TRBJ2-5; either TRBD1 or TRBD2 may fit D (5 bases each). Germline V lookup: CDR1 MNHEY, CDR2 SVGEGT. Trimming took off 6 bases at V and 0 bases at J, with 11 bases between the two ends. CDR3 length: 14 amino acids. This chain's CDR3 is CASRAGANQETQYF. CDR3 sequence (DNA): TGTGCCAGCAGAGCCGGGGCTAACCAAGAGACCCAGTACTTC.

The genes are TRBV28 and TRBJ2-7; the D is unclear. This CDR3 has 12 amino acids. V lost 4 bases to trimming and J lost 3 bases, with 7 bases between them. Per germline, CDR1 MDHEN and CDR2 SYDVKM. The CDR3 region has the DNA TGTGCCAGCAGTTCTGAGTTCTACGAGCAGTACTTC. Its translation is CASSSEFYEQYF.